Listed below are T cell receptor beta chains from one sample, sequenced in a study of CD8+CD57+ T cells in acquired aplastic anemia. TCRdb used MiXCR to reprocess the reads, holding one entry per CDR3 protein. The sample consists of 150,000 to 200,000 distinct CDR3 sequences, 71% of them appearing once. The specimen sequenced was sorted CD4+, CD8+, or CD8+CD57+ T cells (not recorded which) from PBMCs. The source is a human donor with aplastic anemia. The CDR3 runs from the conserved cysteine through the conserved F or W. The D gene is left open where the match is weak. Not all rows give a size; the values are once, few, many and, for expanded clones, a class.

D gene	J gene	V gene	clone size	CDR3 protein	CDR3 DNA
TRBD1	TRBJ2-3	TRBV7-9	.	CASSLTQGATDTQYF	TGTGCCAGCAGCTTAACACAGGGGGCCACAGATACGCAGTATTTT
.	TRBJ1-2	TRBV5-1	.	CASSPRSGDYGYTF	TGCGCCAGCAGCCCTAGATCAGGGGACTATGGCTACACCTTC
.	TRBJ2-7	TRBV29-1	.	CSVVKGLQRSYEQYF	TGCAGCGTTGTGAAGGGCCTCCAACGGTCCTACGAGCAGTACTTC
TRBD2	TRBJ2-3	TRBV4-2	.	CASSPVRGGTDTQYF	TGTGCCAGCAGCCCGGTCCGGGGGGGCACAGATACGCAGTATTTT
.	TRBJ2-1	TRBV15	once	CATSRDGGMGEQFF	TGTGCCACCAGCAGAGATGGGGGAATGGGAGAGCAGTTCTTC
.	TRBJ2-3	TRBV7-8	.	CASSLGGYGDTQYF	TGTGCCAGCAGCTTAGGAGGGTATGGCGATACGCAGTATTTT
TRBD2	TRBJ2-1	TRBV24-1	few	CATSAGGLTYNEQFF	TGTGCCACCTCCGCGGGGGGCCTAACCTACAATGAGCAGTTCTTC
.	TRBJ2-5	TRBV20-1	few	CSARDQGLPAGTQYF	TGCAGTGCTAGAGATCAAGGGCTTCCCGCCGGGACCCAGTACTTC
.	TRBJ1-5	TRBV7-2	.	CASSFGGQGQPQHF	TGTGCCAGCAGCTTTGGGGGCCAGGGTCAGCCCCAGCATTTT
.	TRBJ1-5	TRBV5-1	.	CASSEQRDYLTF	TGCGCCAGCAGCGAGCAGAGGGACTACTTAACTTTT
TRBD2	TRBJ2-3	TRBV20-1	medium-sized	CSAFGEREGDTQYF	TGCAGTGCTTTCGGAGAGCGGGAGGGAGATACGCAGTATTTT
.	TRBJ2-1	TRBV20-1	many	CSHPGLGSNEQFF	TGCAGCCACCCCGGGTTAGGGTCCAATGAGCAGTTCTTC
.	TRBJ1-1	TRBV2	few	CASSEWTANTEAFF	TGTGCCAGCAGTGAATGGACGGCGAACACTGAAGCTTTCTTT
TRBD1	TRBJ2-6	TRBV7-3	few	CASSIPTGTNVLTF	TGTGCCAGCAGCATACCGACAGGGACCAACGTCCTGACTTTC
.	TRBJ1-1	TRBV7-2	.	CASSPRFSLNTEAFF	TGTGCCAGCAGCCCACGTTTCAGTTTGAACACTGAAGCTTTCTTT
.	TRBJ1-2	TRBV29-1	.	CSVVFGASYGYTF	TGCAGCGTTGTGTTCGGGGCCAGCTATGGCTACACCTTC
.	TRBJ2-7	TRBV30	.	CAWSETAGQYF	TGTGCCTGGAGTGAGACGGCAGGCCAGTACTTC
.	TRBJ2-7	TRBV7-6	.	CASSLQEDEQYF	TGTGCCAGCAGCTTACAGGAAGACGAGCAGTACTTC
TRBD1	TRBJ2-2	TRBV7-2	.	CASRPTGDGELFF	TGTGCCAGCAGGCCGACAGGGGATGGGGAGCTGTTTTTT
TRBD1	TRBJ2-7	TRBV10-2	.	CASSGQGTYEQYF	TGCGCCAGCAGCGGACAGGGCACCTACGAGCAGTACTTC
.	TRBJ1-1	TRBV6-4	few	CASRDEGTTEAFF	TGTGCCAGCCGCGACGAGGGAACCACTGAAGCTTTCTTT
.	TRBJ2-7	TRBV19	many	CASSIDAGINPYEQYF	TGTGCCAGTAGTATCGATGCGGGAATAAACCCCTACGAGCAGTACTTC
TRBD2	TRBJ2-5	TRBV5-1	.	CASSSGTSGIQETQYF	TGCGCCAGCAGCTCGGGGACTAGCGGAATCCAAGAGACCCAGTACTTC
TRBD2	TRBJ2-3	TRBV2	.	CASSEGSGGAVDTQYF	TGTGCCAGCAGTGAAGGAAGCGGGGGGGCTGTAGATACGCAGTATTTT
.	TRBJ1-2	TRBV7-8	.	CASSLVGAVGYTF	TGTGCCAGCAGCTTAGTAGGGGCGGTTGGCTACACCTTC
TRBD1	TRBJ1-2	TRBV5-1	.	CASSLGDRNGYTF	TGCGCCAGCAGCTTGGGGGACAGGAATGGCTACACCTTC
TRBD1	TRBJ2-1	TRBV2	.	CASKEAGGDEQFF	TGTGCCAGCAAAGAAGCAGGGGGCGATGAGCAGTTCTTC
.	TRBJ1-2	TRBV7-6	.	CASSSETGSTDSDGYTF	TGTGCCAGCAGCTCAGAGACAGGTTCTACAGATTCGGATGGCTACACCTTC
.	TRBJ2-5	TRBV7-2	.	CASSSLYTAQETQYF	TGTGCCAGCAGCAGCCTATACACGGCTCAAGAGACCCAGTACTTC
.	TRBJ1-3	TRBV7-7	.	CASSLDDGPGSTIYF	TGTGCTAGCAGCTTAGATGACGGCCCTGGAAGCACCATATATTTT
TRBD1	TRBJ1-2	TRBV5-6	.	CASSPGQGSYGYTF	TGTGCCAGCAGCCCCGGACAGGGGTCGTATGGCTACACCTTC
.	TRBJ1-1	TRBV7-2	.	CASSLKANTEAFF	TGTGCCAGCAGCTTAAAGGCCAACACTGAAGCTTTCTTT
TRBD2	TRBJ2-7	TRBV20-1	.	CSAIPRGGRYEQYF	TGCAGTGCCATTCCGCGGGGGGGACGCTACGAGCAGTACTTC
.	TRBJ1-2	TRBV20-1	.	CSARGPYDTF	TGCAGTGCTAGGGGCCCATACGACACCTTC
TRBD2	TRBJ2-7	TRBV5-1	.	CASSPGGFTYEQYF	TGTGCCAGCAGCCCCGGGGGGTTCACCTACGAGCAGTACTTC
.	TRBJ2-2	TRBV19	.	CASSISRANTGELFF	TGTGCCAGTAGTATCTCCAGGGCGAACACCGGGGAGCTGTTTTTT
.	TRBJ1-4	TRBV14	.	CASSQESGTGEKLFF	TGTGCCAGCAGCCAAGAGTCCGGGACGGGTGAAAAACTGTTTTTT
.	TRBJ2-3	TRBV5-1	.	CASSLTGHGSTDTQYF	TGTGCCAGCAGCTTAACGGGGCATGGTAGCACAGATACGCAGTATTTT
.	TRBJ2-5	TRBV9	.	CASSVGASRIQETQYF	TGTGCCAGCAGCGTAGGGGCTAGCCGAATACAAGAGACCCAGTACTTC
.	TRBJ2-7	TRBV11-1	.	CASSQDTTEQYF	TGCGCCAGCAGCCAAGACACCACCGAGCAGTACTTC
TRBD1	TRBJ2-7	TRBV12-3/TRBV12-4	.	CASSLAGGASYEQYF	TGTGCCAGCAGTTTAGCAGGGGGCGCCTCCTACGAGCAGTACTTC
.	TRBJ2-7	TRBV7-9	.	CASSRTSPGYGQYF	TGTGCCAGCAGTCGAACCTCCCCCGGTTACGGGCAGTACTTC
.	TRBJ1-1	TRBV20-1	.	CSAVRDTEAFF	TGCAGTGCCGTCCGGGACACTGAAGCTTTCTTT
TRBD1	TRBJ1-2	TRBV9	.	CASSVMDRPNYGYTF	TGTGCCAGCAGCGTAATGGACAGGCCCAACTATGGCTACACCTTC
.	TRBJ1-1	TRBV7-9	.	CASSLAGLTGFHNEAFF	TGTGCCAGCAGCTTAGCGGGGCTTACAGGGTTTCACAATGAAGCTTTCTTT
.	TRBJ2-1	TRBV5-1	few	CASSLETGSYNEQFF	TGCGCCAGCAGCTTGGAAACAGGTTCCTACAATGAGCAGTTCTTC
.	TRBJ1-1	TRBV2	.	CASSVPWQSYTEAFF	TGTGCCAGCAGTGTTCCCTGGCAGTCTTACACTGAAGCTTTCTTT